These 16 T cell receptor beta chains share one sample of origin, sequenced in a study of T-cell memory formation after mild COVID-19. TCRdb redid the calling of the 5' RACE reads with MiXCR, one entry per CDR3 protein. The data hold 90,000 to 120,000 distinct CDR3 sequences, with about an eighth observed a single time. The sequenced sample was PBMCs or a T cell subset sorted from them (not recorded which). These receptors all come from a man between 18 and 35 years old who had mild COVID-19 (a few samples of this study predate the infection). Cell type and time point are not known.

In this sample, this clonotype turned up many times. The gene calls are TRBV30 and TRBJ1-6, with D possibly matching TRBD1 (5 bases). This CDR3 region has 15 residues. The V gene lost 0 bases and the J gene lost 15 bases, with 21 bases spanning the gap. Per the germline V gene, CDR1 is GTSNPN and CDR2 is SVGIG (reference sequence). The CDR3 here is CAWSVDRSKIPILHF. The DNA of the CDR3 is TGTGCCTGGAGTGTAGACAGATCTAAGATTCCTATCCTCCACTTT. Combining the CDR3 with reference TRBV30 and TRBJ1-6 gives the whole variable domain SQTIHQWPATLVQPVGSPLSLECTVEGTSNPNLYWYRQAAGRGLQLLFYSVGIGQISSEVPQNLSASRPQDRQFILSSKKLLLSDSGFYLCAWSVDRSKIPILHFGNGTRLTVT.

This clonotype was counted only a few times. DNA of the CDR3: TGCGCCAGCGGCAAACGACAGGGGGCAGGGACCGGGGAGCTGTTTTTT. This encodes CASGKRQGAGTGELFF. This rearrangement joins TRBV5-1 to TRBJ2-2, with 10 bases that match TRBD1. This CDR3 comprises 16 residues. CDR1 SGHRS and CDR2 YFSETQ come from the germline V gene. V was pared by 7 bases and J by 5 bases, with 11 bases of the junction left unmatched.

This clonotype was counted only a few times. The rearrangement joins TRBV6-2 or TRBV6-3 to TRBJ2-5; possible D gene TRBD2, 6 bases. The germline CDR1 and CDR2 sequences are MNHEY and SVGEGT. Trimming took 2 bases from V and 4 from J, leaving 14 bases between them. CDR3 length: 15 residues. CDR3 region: CASSYSAGIGETQYF. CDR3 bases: TGTGCCAGCAGTTACAGCGCGGGGATAGGAGAGACCCAGTACTTC.

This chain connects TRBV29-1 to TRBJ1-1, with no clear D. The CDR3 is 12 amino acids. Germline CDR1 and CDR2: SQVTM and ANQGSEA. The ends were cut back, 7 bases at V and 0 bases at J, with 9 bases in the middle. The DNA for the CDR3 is TGCAGCGCATTCCACCTGAACACTGAAGCTTTCTTT. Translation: CSAFHLNTEAFF. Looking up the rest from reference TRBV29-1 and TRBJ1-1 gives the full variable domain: SAVISQKPSRDICQRGTSLTIQCQVDSQVTMMFWYRQQPGQSLTLIATANQGSEATYESGFVIDKFPISRPNLTFSTLTVSNMSPEDSSIYLCSAFHLNTEAFFGQGTRLTVV.

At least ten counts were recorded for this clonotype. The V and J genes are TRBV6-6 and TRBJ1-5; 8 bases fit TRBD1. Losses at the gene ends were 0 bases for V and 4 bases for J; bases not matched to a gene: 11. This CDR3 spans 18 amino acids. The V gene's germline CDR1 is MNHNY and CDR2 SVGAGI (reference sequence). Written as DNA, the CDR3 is TGTGCCAGCAGTTACTCGGATCCTCGGGACAGGAGGAATCAGCCCCAGCATTTT. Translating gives CASSYSDPRDRRNQPQHF.

This CDR3 reads CASELLQGNYGYTF. CDR3 sequence (DNA): TGTGCCAGCGAACTTCTTCAGGGGAACTATGGCTACACCTTC. The chain recombines TRBV7-9 with TRBJ1-2, with D possibly being TRBD1 (6 bases). Germline V gives CDR1 SEHNR, CDR2 FQNEAQ (reference sequence). V lost 8 bases to trimming and J lost 2 bases, with 15 bases between them. The CDR3 runs 14 residues.

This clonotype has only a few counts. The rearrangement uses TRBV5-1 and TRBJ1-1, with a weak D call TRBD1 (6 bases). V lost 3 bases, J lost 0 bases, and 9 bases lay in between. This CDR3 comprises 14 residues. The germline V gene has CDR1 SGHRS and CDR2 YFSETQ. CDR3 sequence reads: CASSSGHLNTEAFF. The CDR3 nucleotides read TGCGCCAGCAGCTCGGGACATTTGAACACTGAAGCTTTCTTT.

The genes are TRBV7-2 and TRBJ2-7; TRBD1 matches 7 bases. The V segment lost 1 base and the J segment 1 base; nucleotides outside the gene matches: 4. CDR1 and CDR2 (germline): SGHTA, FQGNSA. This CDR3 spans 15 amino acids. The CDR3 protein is CASSLDPGGSYEQYF. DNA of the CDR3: TGTGCCAGCAGCTTAGACCCAGGGGGTTCCTACGAGCAGTACTTC.

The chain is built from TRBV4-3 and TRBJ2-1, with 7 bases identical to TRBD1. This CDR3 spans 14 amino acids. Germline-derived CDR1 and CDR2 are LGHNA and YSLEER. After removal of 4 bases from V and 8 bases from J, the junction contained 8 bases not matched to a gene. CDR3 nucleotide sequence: TGCGCCAGCAGCCGGGACAGAGCTTGGGATGAGCAGTTCTTC. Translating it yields CASSRDRAWDEQFF.

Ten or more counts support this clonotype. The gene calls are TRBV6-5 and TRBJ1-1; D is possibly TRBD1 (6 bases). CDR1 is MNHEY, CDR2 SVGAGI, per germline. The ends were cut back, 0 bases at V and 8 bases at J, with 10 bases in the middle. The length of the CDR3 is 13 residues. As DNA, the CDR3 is TGTGCCAGCAGTTACTCATCCAGGGGAGAAGCTTTCTTT. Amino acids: CASSYSSRGEAFF.

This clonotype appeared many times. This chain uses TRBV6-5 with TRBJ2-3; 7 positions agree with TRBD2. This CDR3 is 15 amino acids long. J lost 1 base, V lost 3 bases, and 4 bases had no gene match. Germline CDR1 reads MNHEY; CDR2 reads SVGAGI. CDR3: CASSYSSGGTDTQYF. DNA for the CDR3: TGTGCCAGCAGTTATTCAAGCGGGGGCACAGATACGCAGTATTTT.

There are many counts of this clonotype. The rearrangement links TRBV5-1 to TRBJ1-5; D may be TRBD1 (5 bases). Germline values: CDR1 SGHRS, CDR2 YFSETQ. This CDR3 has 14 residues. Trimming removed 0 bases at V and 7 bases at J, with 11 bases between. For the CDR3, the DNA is TGCGCCAGCAGCTTGGATCAGGGAGGCCAGCCCCAGCATTTT. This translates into CASSLDQGGQPQHF.

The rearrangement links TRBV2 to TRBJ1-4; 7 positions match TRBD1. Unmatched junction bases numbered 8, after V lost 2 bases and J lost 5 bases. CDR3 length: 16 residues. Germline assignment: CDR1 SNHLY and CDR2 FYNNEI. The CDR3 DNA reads TGTGCCAGCAGTGAATACTCGACAGGGTTAAATGAAAAACTGTTTTTT. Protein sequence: CASSEYSTGLNEKLFF.

For the CDR3, the DNA is TGCAGTGCTAGATGGGAGTCCTGGGAGCAGTACTTC. Amino acid sequence: CSARWESWEQYF. The rearrangement links TRBV20-1 to TRBJ2-7; the D gene is possibly TRBD2 (5 bases). V was shortened by 2 bases and J by 7 bases, with 12 bases between the two germline ends. Germline V gene sequence: CDR1 DFQATT, CDR2 SNEGSKA (reference sequence). The CDR3 runs to 12 residues.

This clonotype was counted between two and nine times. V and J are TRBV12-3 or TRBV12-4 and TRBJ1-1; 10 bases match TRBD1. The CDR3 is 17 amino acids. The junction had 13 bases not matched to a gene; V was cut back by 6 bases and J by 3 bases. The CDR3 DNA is TGTGCCAGCAGACCGGACAGGGGGATAAGTTTGGACACTGAAGCTTTCTTT. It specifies CASRPDRGISLDTEAFF.

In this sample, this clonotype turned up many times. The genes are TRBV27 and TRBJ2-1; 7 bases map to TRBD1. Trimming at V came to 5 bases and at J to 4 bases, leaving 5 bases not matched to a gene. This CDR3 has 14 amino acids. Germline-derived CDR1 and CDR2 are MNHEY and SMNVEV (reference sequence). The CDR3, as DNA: TGTGCCAGCAGTCCCATGGGACAGTACAATGAGCAGTTCTTC. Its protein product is CASSPMGQYNEQFF.